This TCR beta chain came from a study of blood T cell repertoires in COVID-19. As for the study in general: Collection of acute and convalescent COVID-19 samples took place in the United States, Italy and Spain.

Sequencing was performed with immunoSEQ multiplex PCR; in TCRdb, only in-frame clones are kept and a portion is missing. Of about 89,000 clones in the sample, about two thirds were seen once. Deletions cut 7 bases from V and 1 base from J, with 11 bases between. The CDR3 has 14 amino acids. Germline V lookup: CDR1 SNHLY, CDR2 FYNNEI. This clonotype was obtained from a woman aged 80 or over with acute or convalescent COVID-19. The rearrangement uses TRBV2 and TRBJ1-5; D is uncertain. Sequenced sample: peripheral blood. The CDR3 region has the DNA TGTGCCAGCAACACCCTAGGAAGCAATCAGCCCCAGCATTTT. As protein: CASNTLGSNQPQHF.